The rows below give T cell receptor beta chains drawn from one sample of a study of OX40 agonist ivuxolimab in advanced cancers. Measured with immunoSEQ multiplex PCR; TCRdb has only the in-frame clones, and not every one. There are 55,000 to 90,000 clones in the sample; roughly 80% occur only once, and 0.85% to 1.3% lies in the top ten. The specimen was CD4+ or CD8+ T cells sorted from blood, collected in a trial of the OX40 agonist ivuxolimab. Receptor source: an adult with an advanced solid tumor such as melanoma, head and neck, liver or kidney cancer. Each CDR3 is given with its conserved first and last residue. Each record gives: V gene, J gene, clone size, D gene, CDR3 protein, CDR3 DNA. A D gene is named only where the DNA matches it firmly. Where a row states a size, it is once, few, many or the class of an expanded clone; other rows omit it.

TRBV18	TRBJ1-5	.	TRBD1	CASSLTGGNQPQHF	TGTGCCAGCTCATTGACAGGGGGCAATCAGCCCCAGCATTTT
TRBV5-1	TRBJ1-2	.	.	CASSLDGGYGYTF	TGCGCCAGCAGCTTGGATGGGGGGTATGGCTACACCTTC
TRBV4-1	TRBJ2-1	few	.	CASSQIRLVAYNEQFF	TGCGCCAGCAGCCAGATAAGACTAGTAGCTTACAATGAGCAGTTCTTC
TRBV7-2	TRBJ1-1	few	.	CASSSQRYTEAFF	TGTGCCAGCAGCTCCCAGAGATACACTGAAGCTTTCTTT
TRBV18	TRBJ1-5	.	TRBD1	CASSRNRGDQPQHF	TGTGCCAGCTCACGGAACAGGGGAGATCAGCCCCAGCATTTT
TRBV7-9	TRBJ2-5	.	TRBD2	CASSSPGGSPQETQYF	TGTGCCAGCAGCTCCCCGGGCGGGAGTCCACAAGAGACCCAGTACTTC
TRBV21-1	TRBJ1-3	.	.	CASPRTASGNTIYF	TGTGCCAGCCCGAGGACAGCCTCAGGAAACACCATATATTTT
TRBV11-3	TRBJ2-7	.	.	CASSLEREGGQGAYEQYF	TGTGCCAGCAGCTTAGAACGAGAGGGGGGCCAGGGGGCCTACGAGCAGTACTTC
TRBV4-2	TRBJ2-5	.	TRBD2	CASSGVGTSGVGQYF	TGTGCCAGCAGTGGGGTGGGGACTAGCGGGGTCGGGCAGTACTTC
TRBV5-1	TRBJ1-4	.	.	CASSPTEGNEKLFF	TGCGCCAGCAGCCCGACAGAGGGGAATGAAAAACTGTTTTTT
TRBV5-1	TRBJ2-6	.	.	CATTGHNFFSGANVLTF	TGCGCCACTACAGGACATAATTTTTTTTCTGGGGCCAACGTCCTGACTTTC
TRBV7-2	TRBJ2-2	.	.	CASSLGLGANGELFF	TGTGCCAGCAGCTTAGGGCTGGGGGCGAACGGGGAGCTGTTTTTT
TRBV6-5	TRBJ2-7	.	.	CASSSDRPYYEQYF	TGTGCCAGCAGCTCCGACAGGCCTTACTACGAGCAGTACTTC
TRBV27	TRBJ2-7	few	.	CASSLSVGLSYEQYF	TGTGCCAGCAGTTTATCCGTCGGACTTTCCTACGAGCAGTACTTC
TRBV28	TRBJ2-7	.	.	CASSPTVTTSNLNF	TGTGCCAGCAGTCCCACGGTCACAACAAGCAACCTGAACTTC
TRBV6-5	TRBJ1-5	.	TRBD1	CASSDRGRQPQHF	TGTGCCAGCAGTGACAGGGGGCGTCAGCCCCAGCATTTT
TRBV25-1	TRBJ1-4	.	TRBD1	CASSVGDRATNEKLFF	TGTGCCAGCAGTGTCGGAGACAGGGCAACTAATGAAAAACTGTTTTTT
TRBV6-4	TRBJ1-1	.	.	CASSVARGNTEAFF	TGTGCCAGCAGTGTTGCCAGGGGGAACACTGAAGCTTTCTTT
TRBV5-4	TRBJ1-2	.	.	CASSLGDTLYGYTF	TGTGCCAGCAGCCTTGGGGACACCTTATATGGCTACACCTTC
TRBV6-1	TRBJ1-2	once	.	CASSEAVGGADGYTF	TGTGCCAGCAGTGAAGCGGTTGGGGGCGCTGACGGCTACACCTTC
TRBV18	TRBJ1-2	.	TRBD1	CASSSLVGTADNYGYTF	TGTGCCAGCTCATCTCTCGTGGGGACAGCTGATAACTATGGCTACACCTTC
TRBV5-8	TRBJ1-2	.	.	CASSLRGPRGYTF	TGTGCCAGCAGCTTGAGAGGGCCGCGAGGCTACACCTTC
TRBV7-6	TRBJ1-3	few	TRBD1	CASSDNRGQNTIYF	TGTGCCAGCAGCGATAATAGGGGGCAGAACACCATATATTTT
TRBV10-3	TRBJ1-2	once	.	CAISEKGDYGYTF	TGTGCCATCAGTGAGAAAGGGGACTATGGCTACACCTTC
TRBV14	TRBJ2-1	.	TRBD2	CASSPMGGGSYNEQFF	TGTGCCAGCAGCCCCATGGGCGGGGGCTCCTACAATGAGCAGTTCTTC
TRBV18	TRBJ1-5	.	.	CASSESSNQPQHF	TGTGCCAGCTCTGAGTCTAGCAATCAGCCCCAGCATTTT
TRBV15	TRBJ1-1	.	TRBD1	CATSSGLGQGVGAEAFF	TGTGCCACCAGCAGTGGGCTAGGGCAGGGGGTTGGGGCTGAAGCTTTCTTT
TRBV5-1	TRBJ2-2	many	.	CASSLAGATGELFF	TGCGCCAGCAGCTTGGCCGGGGCGACGGGGGAGCTGTTTTTT
TRBV7-8	TRBJ2-7	few	TRBD1	CASSLQTGFGEQYF	TGTGCCAGCAGCTTGCAGACAGGGTTTGGCGAGCAGTACTTC
TRBV11-2	TRBJ2-7	.	TRBD2	CASSPGGLAEGWEQYF	TGTGCCAGCAGCCCCGGGGGACTAGCGGAGGGTTGGGAGCAGTACTTC
TRBV15	TRBJ1-6	.	.	CATSRDGQGLNSPLHF	TGTGCCACCAGCAGAGATGGGCAGGGTCTTAATTCACCCCTCCACTTT
TRBV7-9	TRBJ1-4	.	.	CASSIRTTTTNEKLFF	TGTGCCAGCAGCATTCGGACAACTACAACTAATGAAAAACTGTTTTTT
TRBV6-1	TRBJ1-5	.	.	CASSERDGHQPQHF	TGTGCCAGCAGTGAGAGGGACGGGCATCAGCCCCAGCATTTT
TRBV6-4	TRBJ1-5	.	.	CASSENGPGQPQHF	TGTGCCAGCAGTGAAAACGGCCCAGGGCAGCCCCAGCATTTT
TRBV9	TRBJ2-4	.	.	CASSPRGGQVGALAKNIQYF	TGTGCCAGCAGCCCGCGGGGAGGACAGGTCGGGGCCCTAGCCAAAAACATTCAGTACTTC
TRBV4-2	TRBJ1-2	.	.	CASSQGTADGGYTF	TGTGCCAGCAGCCAAGGGACAGCGGACGGCGGCTACACCTTC
TRBV30	TRBJ1-1	.	.	CAFRLLVNTEAFF	TGTGCCTTTCGACTGCTCGTGAACACTGAAGCTTTCTTT
TRBV28	TRBJ1-1	.	.	CASSLTLKTSARISRNPEAFF	TGTGCCAGCAGTTTAACCCTCAAAACCTCTGCCAGAATCTCGAGGAACCCTGAAGCTTTCTTT
TRBV28	TRBJ2-1	.	.	CASSLLGQFSLF	TGTGCCAGCAGTTTACTCGGTCAATTCTCGCTCTTC
TRBV6-5	TRBJ2-7	.	TRBD1	CATATTGAYEQYF	TGTGCCACCGCTACAACAGGGGCCTACGAGCAGTACTTC
TRBV18	TRBJ2-5	.	.	CASSPNQGTEETQYF	TGTGCCAGCTCACCAAATCAGGGGACCGAAGAGACCCAGTACTTC
TRBV5-4	TRBJ1-1	.	TRBD1	CASGRTGVGTEAFF	TGTGCCAGCGGCCGGACAGGGGTTGGCACTGAAGCTTTCTTT
TRBV6-1	TRBJ1-1	.	.	CATSLTGMNTEAFF	TGTGCCACTTCTCTGACCGGAATGAACACTGAAGCTTTCTTT
TRBV28	TRBJ1-5	.	.	CASRPGGPNQPQHF	TGTGCCAGCAGGCCCGGGGGGCCCAATCAGCCCCAGCATTTT
TRBV5-1	TRBJ2-5	.	.	CASSSGGNKETQYF	TGCGCCAGCAGCTCAGGGGGGAATAAAGAGACCCAGTACTTC
TRBV6-5	TRBJ2-1	.	TRBD2	CASTLSGGYYEQFF	TGTGCCAGCACCTTGAGCGGGGGGTACTATGAGCAGTTCTTC
TRBV19	TRBJ1-4	.	.	CASSIDRGEEKLFF	TGTGCCAGTAGTATAGACCGGGGCGAGGAAAAACTGTTTTTT
TRBV6-1	TRBJ1-1	.	.	CASITDYREAFF	TGTGCCAGCATTACCGACTACAGGGAAGCTTTCTTT
TRBV25-1	TRBJ2-3	.	.	CASSKGTGITDTQYF	TGTGCCAGCAGTAAGGGTACGGGGATCACAGATACGCAGTATTTT
TRBV10-2	TRBJ2-5	.	.	CASSESAGMETQYF	TGCGCCAGCAGTGAGTCAGCAGGGATGGAGACCCAGTACTTC
TRBV29-1	TRBJ2-7	once	.	CSVDAGGYEQYF	TGCAGCGTGGATGCCGGGGGATACGAGCAGTACTTC